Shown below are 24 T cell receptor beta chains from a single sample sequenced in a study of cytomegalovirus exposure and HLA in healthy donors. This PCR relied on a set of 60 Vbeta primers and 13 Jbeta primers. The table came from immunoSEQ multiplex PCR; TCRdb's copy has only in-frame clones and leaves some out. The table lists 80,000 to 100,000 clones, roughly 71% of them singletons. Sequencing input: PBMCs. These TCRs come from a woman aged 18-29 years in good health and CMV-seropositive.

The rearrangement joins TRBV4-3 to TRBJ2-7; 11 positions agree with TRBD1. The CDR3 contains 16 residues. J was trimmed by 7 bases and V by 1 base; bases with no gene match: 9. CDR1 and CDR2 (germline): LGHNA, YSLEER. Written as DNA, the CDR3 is TGCGCCAGCAGCCAAGGCCGGACAGGGGGCGCAGATGAGCAGTACTTC. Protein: CASSQGRTGGADEQYF.

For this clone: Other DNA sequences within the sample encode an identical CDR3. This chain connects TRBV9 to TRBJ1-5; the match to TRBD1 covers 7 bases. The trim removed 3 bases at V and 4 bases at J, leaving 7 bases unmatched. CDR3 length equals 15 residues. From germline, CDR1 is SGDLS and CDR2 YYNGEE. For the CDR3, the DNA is TGTGCCAGCAGCGATACAGGGGATCCAAATCAGCCCCAGCATTTT. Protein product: CASSDTGDPNQPQHF.

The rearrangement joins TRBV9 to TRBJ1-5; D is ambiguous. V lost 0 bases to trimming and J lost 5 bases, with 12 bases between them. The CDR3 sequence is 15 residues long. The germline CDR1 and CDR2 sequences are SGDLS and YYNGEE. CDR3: CASSVDVGEDQPQHF. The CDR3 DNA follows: TGTGCCAGCAGCGTAGATGTCGGGGAGGATCAGCCCCAGCATTTT. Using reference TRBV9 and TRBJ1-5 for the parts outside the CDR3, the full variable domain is DSGVTQTPKHLITATGQRVTLRCSPRSGDLSVYWYQQSLDQGLQFLIQYYNGEERAKGNILERFSAQQFPDLHSELNLSSLELGDSALYFCASSVDVGEDQPQHFGDGTRLSIL.

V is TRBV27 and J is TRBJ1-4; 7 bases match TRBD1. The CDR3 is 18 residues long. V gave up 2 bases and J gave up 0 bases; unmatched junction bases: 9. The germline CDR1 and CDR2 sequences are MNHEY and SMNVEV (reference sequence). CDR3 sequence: CASSLRTGPFPTNEKLFF. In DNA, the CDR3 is TGTGCCAGCAGTTTAAGGACAGGCCCCTTCCCAACTAATGAAAAACTGTTTTTT. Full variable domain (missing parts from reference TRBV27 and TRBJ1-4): EAQVTQNPRYLITVTGKKLTVTCSQNMNHEYMSWYRQDPGLGLRQIYYSMNVEVTDKGDVPEGYKVSRKEKRNFPLILESPSPNQTSLYFCASSLRTGPFPTNEKLFFGSGTQLSVL.

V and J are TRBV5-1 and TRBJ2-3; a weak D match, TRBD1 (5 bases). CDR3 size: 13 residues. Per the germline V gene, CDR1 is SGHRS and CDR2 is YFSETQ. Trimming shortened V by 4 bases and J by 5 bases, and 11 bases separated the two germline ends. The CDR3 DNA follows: TGCGCCAGCAGCATGCCTACAGGAGATACGCAGTATTTT. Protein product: CASSMPTGDTQYF.

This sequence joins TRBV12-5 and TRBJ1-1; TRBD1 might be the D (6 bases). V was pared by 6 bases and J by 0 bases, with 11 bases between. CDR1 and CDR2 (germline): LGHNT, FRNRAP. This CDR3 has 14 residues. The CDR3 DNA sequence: TGTGCTAGTGGCTCAGGGGTCATGAACACTGAAGCTTTCTTT. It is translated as CASGSGVMNTEAFF. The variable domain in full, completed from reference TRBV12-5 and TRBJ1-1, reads DARVTQTPRHKVTEMGQEVTMRCQPILGHNTVFWYRQTMMQGLELLAYFRNRAPLDDSGMPKDRFSAEMPDATLATLKIQPSEPRDSAVYFCASGSGVMNTEAFFGQGTRLTVV.

The DNA of the CDR3 is TGTGCCAGCAGCTTACAGGGGAGAGAGACCCAGTACTTC. Translated, it gives CASSLQGRETQYF. The J gene is TRBJ2-5, the V gene TRBV7-9, with a tentative D call TRBD1 (6 bases). The V and J ends lost 2 bases and 4 bases respectively, with 8 bases between them. CDR1 is SEHNR, CDR2 FQNEAQ, per germline (reference sequence). The CDR3 has 13 residues.

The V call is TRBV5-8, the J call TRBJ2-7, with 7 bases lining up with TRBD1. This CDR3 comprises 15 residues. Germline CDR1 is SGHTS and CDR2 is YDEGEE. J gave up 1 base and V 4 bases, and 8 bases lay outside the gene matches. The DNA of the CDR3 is TGTGCCAGCAGCCCTCGGGACAGTCGATCCTACGAGCAGTACTTC. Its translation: CASSPRDSRSYEQYF.

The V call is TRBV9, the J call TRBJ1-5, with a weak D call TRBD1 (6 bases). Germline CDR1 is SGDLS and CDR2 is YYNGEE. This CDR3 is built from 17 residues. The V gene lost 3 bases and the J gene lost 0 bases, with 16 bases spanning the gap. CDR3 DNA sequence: TGTGCCAGCAGCGAGGGGGGGGAGGTTAATAGCAATCAGCCCCAGCATTTT. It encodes CASSEGGEVNSNQPQHF.

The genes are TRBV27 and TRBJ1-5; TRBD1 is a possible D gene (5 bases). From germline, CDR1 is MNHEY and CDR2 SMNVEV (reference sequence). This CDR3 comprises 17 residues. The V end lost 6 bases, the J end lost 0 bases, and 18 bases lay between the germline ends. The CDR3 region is CASSLLRGPNSNQPQHF. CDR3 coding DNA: TGTGCCAGCAGCTTGTTGCGGGGACCTAATAGCAATCAGCCCCAGCATTTT.

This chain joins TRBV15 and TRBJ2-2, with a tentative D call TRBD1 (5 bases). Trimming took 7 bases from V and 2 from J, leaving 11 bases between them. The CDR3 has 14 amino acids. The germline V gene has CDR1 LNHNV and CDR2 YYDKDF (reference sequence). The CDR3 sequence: CATTPTANTGELFF. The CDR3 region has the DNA TGTGCCACCACCCCGACAGCAAACACCGGGGAGCTGTTTTTT.

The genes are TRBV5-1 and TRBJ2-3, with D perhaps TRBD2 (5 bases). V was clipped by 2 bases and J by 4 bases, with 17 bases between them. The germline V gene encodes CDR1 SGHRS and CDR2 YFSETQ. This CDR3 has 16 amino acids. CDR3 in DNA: TGCGCCAGCAGCTTCCGTACTAGTCCGGACCCAGATACGCAGTATTTT. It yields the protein CASSFRTSPDPDTQYF.

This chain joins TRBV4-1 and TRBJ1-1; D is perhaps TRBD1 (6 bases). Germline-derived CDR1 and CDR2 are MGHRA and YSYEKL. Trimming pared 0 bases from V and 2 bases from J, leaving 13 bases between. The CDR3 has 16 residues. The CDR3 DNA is TGCGCCAGCAGCCAAGATAGGTGGACAGCCAACACTGAAGCTTTCTTT. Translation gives CASSQDRWTANTEAFF.

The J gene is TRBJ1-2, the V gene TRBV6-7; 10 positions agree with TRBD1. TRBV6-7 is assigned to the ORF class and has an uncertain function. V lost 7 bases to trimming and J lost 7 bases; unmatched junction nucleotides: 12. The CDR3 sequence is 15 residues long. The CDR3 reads CASTSRTGGMSGYTF. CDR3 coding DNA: TGTGCCAGCACCTCTCGGACAGGGGGAATGTCTGGCTACACCTTC.

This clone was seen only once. The CDR3 DNA sequence: TGTGCCAGCAGCCCGGGAGAAAAACTGTTTTTT. It specifies CASSPGEKLFF. The chain has TRBV7-9 and TRBJ1-4, with no clear D. The CDR3 totals 11 residues. The germline V gene encodes CDR1 SEHNR and CDR2 FQNEAQ (reference sequence). The V and J ends lost 5 bases and 8 bases respectively, with 6 bases between them.

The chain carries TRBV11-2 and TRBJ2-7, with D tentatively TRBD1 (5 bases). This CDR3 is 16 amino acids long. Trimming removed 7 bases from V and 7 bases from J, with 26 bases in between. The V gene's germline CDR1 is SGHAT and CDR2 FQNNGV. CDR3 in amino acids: CASTYLDTTAYREQYF. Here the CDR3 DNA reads TGTGCCAGCACCTACCTGGACACTACAGCTTATCGGGAGCAGTACTTC.

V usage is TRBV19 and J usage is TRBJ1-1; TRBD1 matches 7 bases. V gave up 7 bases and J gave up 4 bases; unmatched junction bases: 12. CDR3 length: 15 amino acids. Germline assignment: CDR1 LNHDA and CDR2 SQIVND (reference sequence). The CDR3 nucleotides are TGTGCCAGTACCTATGAACCAGGGGGTCTCACTGAAGCTTTCTTT. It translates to CASTYEPGGLTEAFF.

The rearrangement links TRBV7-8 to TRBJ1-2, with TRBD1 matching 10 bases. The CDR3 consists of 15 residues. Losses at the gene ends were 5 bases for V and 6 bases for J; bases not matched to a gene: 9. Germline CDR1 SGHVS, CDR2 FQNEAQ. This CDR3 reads CASSPASGQGDGYTF. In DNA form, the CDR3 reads TGTGCCAGCAGCCCAGCCTCCGGACAGGGGGATGGCTACACCTTC.

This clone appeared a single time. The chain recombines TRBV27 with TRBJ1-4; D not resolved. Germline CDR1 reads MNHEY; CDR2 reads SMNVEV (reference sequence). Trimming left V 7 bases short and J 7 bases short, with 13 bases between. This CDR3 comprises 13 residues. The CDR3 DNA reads TGTGCCAGCACTTCCAGGTCGAGTGAAAAACTGTTTTTT. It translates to CASTSRSSEKLFF.

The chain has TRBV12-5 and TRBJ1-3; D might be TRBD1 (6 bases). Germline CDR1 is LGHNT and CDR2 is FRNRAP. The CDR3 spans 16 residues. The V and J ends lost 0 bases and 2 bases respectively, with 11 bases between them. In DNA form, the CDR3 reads TGTGCTAGTGGTTTGGTACAGGGCAACACTGGAAACACCATATATTTT. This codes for CASGLVQGNTGNTIYF.

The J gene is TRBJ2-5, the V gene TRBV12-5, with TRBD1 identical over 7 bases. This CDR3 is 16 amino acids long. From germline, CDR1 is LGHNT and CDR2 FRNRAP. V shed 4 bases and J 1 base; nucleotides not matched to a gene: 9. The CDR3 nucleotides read TGTGCTAGTGGTTCCGACAGGGAAGGGTCCCAAGAGACCCAGTACTTC. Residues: CASGSDREGSQETQYF.

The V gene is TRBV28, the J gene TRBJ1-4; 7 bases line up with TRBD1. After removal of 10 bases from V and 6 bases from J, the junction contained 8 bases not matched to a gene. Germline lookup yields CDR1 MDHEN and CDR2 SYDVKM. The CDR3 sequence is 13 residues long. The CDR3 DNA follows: TGTGCCACACAGGGGTCCAGGGATGAAAAACTGTTTTTT. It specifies CATQGSRDEKLFF. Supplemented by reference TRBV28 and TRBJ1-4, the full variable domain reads DVKVTQSSRYLVKRTGEKVFLECVQDMDHENMFWYRQDPGLGLRLIYFSYDVKMKEKGDIPEGYSVSREKKERFSLILESASTNQTSMYLCATQGSRDEKLFFGSGTQLSVL.

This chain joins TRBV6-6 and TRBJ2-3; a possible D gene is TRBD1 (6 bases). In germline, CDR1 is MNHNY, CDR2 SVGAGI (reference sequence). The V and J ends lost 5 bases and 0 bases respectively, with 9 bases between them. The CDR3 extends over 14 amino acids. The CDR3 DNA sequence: TGTGCCAGCAGTACTGGACAGAGCACAGATACGCAGTATTTT. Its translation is CASSTGQSTDTQYF.

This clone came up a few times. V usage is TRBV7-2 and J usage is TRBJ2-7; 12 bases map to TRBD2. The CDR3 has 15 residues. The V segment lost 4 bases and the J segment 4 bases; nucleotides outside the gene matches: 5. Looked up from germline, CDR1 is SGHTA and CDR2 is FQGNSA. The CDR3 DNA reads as TGTGCCAGCAGCTACCGACTAGCGGGAGTGTACGAGCAGTACTTC. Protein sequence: CASSYRLAGVYEQYF.